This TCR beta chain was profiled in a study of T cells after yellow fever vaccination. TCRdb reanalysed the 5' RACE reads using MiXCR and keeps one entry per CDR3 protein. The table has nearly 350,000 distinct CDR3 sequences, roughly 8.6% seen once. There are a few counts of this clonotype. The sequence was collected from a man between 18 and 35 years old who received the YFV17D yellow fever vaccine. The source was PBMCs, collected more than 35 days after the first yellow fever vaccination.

This CDR3 reads CASSYSAHLRGYNEQFF. The CDR3 DNA follows: TGTGCCAGCAGTTACTCAGCACACCTAAGGGGCTACAATGAGCAGTTCTTC. The gene calls are TRBV6-2 or TRBV6-3 and TRBJ2-1; possibly TRBD1 for D (5 bases). Germline-derived CDR1 and CDR2 are MNHEY and SVGEGT. Between the trimmed V and J ends, which lost 0 bases and 3 bases, there was a span of 15 bases. The CDR3 loop spans 17 amino acids.